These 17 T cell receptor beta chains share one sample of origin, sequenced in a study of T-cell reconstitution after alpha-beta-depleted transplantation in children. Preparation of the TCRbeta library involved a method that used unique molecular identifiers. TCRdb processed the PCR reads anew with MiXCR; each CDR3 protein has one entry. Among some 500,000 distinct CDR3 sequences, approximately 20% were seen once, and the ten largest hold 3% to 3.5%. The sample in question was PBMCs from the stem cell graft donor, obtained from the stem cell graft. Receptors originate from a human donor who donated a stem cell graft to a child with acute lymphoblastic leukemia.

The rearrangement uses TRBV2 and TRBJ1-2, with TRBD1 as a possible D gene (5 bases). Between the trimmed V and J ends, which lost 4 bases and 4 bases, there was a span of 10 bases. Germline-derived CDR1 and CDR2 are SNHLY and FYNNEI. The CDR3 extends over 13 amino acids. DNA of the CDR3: TGTGCCAGCAGTGTTAGGGGAGGCTATGGCTACACCTTC. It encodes CASSVRGGYGYTF.

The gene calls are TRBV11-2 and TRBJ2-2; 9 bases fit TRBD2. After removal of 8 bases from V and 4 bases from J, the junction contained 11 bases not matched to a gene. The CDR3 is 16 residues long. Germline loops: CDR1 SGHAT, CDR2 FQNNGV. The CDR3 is CASGALAGAFTGELFF. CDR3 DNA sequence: TGTGCCAGCGGGGCCTTAGCGGGAGCTTTCACCGGGGAGCTGTTTTTT.

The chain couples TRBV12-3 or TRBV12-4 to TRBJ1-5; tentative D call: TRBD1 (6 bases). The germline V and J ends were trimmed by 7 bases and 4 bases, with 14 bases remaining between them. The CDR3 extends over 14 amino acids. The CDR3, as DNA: TGTGCCAGCACCCAGATAGACAGGAATCAGCCCCAGCATTTT. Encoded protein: CASTQIDRNQPQHF.

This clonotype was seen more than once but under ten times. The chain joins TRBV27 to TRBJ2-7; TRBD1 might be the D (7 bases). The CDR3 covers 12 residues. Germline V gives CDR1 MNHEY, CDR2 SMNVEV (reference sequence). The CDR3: CTQGGSSYEQYF. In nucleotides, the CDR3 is TGTACCCAGGGGGGATCCTCCTACGAGCAGTACTTC.

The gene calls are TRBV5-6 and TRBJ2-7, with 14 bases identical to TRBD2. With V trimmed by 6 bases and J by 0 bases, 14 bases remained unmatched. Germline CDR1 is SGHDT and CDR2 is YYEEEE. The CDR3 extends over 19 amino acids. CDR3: CASNFEGLAGGPSSYEQYF. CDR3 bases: TGTGCCAGCAACTTCGAAGGACTAGCGGGAGGTCCCAGCTCCTACGAGCAGTACTTC. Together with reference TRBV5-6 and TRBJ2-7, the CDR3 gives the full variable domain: DAGVTQSPTHLIKTRGQQVTLRCSPKSGHDTVSWYQQALGQGPQFIFQYYEEEERQRGNFPDRFSGHQFPNYSSELNVNALLLGDSALYLCASNFEGLAGGPSSYEQYFGPGTRLTVT.

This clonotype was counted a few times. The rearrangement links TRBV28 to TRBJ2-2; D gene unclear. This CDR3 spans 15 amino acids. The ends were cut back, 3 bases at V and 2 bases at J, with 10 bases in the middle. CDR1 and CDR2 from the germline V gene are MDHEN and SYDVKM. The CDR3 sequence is CASSLVLTNTGELFF. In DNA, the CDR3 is TGTGCCAGCAGTTTGGTCCTAACCAACACCGGGGAGCTGTTTTTT.

CDR3 coding DNA: TGTGCCAGCGTGGACGGGACTTACTACAATGAGCAGTTCTTC. It codes for CASVDGTYYNEQFF. The V and J genes are TRBV7-9 and TRBJ2-1; a possible D gene is TRBD2 (6 bases). The CDR3 has 14 residues. CDR1 is SEHNR, CDR2 FQNEAQ, per germline (reference sequence). V was clipped by 8 bases and J by 3 bases, with 14 bases between them.

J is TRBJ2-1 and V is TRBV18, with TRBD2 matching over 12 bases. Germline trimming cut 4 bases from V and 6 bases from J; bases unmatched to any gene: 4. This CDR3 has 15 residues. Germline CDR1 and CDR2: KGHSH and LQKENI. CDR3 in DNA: TGTGCCAGCTCACGACCTAGCGGGAGGGCCAATGAGCAGTTCTTC. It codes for CASSRPSGRANEQFF.

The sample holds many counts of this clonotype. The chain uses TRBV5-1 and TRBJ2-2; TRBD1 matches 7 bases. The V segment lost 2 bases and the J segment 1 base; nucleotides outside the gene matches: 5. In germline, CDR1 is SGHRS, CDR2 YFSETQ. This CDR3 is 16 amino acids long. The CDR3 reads CASSFKGALNTGELFF. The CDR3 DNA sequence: TGCGCCAGCAGCTTTAAGGGGGCTTTGAACACCGGGGAGCTGTTTTTT.

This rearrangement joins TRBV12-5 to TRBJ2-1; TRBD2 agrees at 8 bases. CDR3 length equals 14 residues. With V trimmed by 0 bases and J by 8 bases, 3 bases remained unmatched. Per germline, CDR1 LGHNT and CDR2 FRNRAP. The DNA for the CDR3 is TGTGCTAGTGGTTTGGTTGGGACTAGAGATGAGCAGTTCTTC. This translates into CASGLVGTRDEQFF.

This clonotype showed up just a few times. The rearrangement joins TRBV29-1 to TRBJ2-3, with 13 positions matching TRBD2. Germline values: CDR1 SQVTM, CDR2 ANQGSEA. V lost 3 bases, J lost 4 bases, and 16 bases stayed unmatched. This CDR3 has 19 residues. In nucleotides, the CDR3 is TGCAGCGTTGACGCGACGGACAGTGGACTAGCGGGAGATCCAGATACGCAGTATTTT. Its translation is CSVDATDSGLAGDPDTQYF.

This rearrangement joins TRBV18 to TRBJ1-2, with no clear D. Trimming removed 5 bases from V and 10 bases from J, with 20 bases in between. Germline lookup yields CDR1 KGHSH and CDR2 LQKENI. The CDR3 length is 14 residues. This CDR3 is CASSVTGYGDDYTF. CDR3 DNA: TGTGCCAGCTCAGTGACGGGATACGGGGATGACTACACCTTC.

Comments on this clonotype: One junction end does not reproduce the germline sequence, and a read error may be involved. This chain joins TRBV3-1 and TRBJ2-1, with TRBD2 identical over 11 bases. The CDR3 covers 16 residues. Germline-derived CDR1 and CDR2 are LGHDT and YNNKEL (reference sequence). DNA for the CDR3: TGTGCCAGCAGCGAAGAACTAGCGGGAGCTTACAATGAGCAGTTCTTC. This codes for CASSEELAGAYNEQFF.

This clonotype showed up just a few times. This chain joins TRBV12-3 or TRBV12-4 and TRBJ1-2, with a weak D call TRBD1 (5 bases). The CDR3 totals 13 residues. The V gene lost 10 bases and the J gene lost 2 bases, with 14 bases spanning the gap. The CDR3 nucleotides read TGTGCCACCGACGGGACGGGAAACTATGGCTACACCTTC. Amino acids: CATDGTGNYGYTF.

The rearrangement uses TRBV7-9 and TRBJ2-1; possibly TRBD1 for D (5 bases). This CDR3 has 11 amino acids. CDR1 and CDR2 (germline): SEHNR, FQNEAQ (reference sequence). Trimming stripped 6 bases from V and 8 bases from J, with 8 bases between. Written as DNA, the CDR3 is TGTGCCAGCAGTAGGGGCCATGAGCAGTTCTTC. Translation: CASSRGHEQFF.

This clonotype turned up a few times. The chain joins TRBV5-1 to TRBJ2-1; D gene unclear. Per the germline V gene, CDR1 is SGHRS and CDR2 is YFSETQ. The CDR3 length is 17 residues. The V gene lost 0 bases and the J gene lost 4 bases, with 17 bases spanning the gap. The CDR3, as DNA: TGCGCCAGCAGCTTGGCCCATTCTGGAAAAGGGTACAATGAGCAGTTCTTC. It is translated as CASSLAHSGKGYNEQFF. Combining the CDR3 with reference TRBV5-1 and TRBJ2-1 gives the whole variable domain KAGVTQTPRYLIKTRGQQVTLSCSPISGHRSVSWYQQTPGQGLQFLFEYFSETQRNKGNFPGRFSGRQFSNSRSEMNVSTLELGDSALYLCASSLAHSGKGYNEQFFGPGTRLTVL.

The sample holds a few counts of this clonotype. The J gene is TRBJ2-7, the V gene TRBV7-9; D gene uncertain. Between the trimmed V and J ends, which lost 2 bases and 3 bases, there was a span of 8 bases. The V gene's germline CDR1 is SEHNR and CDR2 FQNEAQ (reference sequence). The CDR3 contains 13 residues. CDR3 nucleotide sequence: TGTGCCAGCAGCTTAAGCGACCACTACGAGCAGTACTTC. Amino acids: CASSLSDHYEQYF.